This TCR beta chain was sequenced for a study of cytomegalovirus exposure and HLA in healthy donors. Both 60 Vbeta primers and 13 Jbeta primers went into the PCR. Repertoires were generated with immunoSEQ multiplex PCR, while TCRdb's copy carries only in-frame clones and drops some. The sample contains about 150,000 clones, about three quarters of which appear only once. Sequencing used PBMCs. This TCR was recovered from a woman in her forties in good health and CMV-seronegative.

As DNA, the CDR3 is TGTGCCAGTAGTAAACGTCGGGGAACCGGGGAGCTGTTTTTT. Protein: CASSKRRGTGELFF. The rearrangement joins TRBV19 to TRBJ2-2, with TRBD2 as a possible D gene (5 bases). The CDR3 loop spans 14 amino acids. Germline V gene lookup returns CDR1 LNHDA and CDR2 SQIVND (reference sequence). Trimming pared 4 bases from V and 5 bases from J, leaving 11 bases between.